This is a list of T cell receptor beta chains from one sample in a study of cytomegalovirus exposure and HLA in healthy donors. Only in-frame clones appear in the TCRdb table, and some are missing; sequencing was by immunoSEQ multiplex PCR. This table holds about 180,000 clones, 82% found once. The sequencing sample was made of PBMCs. Source of these receptors: a man aged 35-49 years in good health and CMV-seronegative. Both conserved end residues are part of each CDR3. Each record gives: CDR3 DNA, CDR3 protein, clone size, CDR3 length, V gene, D gene, J gene. D genes are given only for firm matches. The size of a clone is reported for some rows only, either as once, few or many, or as a class for expanded clones.

TGTGCCAGCAGTCGTGAACTAGGACTCCCGAGCGGCACCTTC	CASSRELGLPSGTF	-	14	TRBV4-2	-	TRBJ1-2
TGTGCCAGCAGCGTAGCCCCCCAGACTAGATGGGAGACCCAGTACTTC	CASSVAPQTRWETQYF	-	16	TRBV9	-	TRBJ2-5
TGTGCCAGCAGCGTCGGGGGGCCCTCCTACAATGAGCAGTTCTTC	CASSVGGPSYNEQFF	-	15	TRBV7-2	-	TRBJ2-1
TGTGCCAGCAGTGCTCCCGGGACTTCGAATCGGGGTGAGCAGTTCTTC	CASSAPGTSNRGEQFF	-	16	TRBV25-1	-	TRBJ2-1
TGTGCCAGCAGCTTTCGGACTAGCTACAATGAGCAGTTCTTC	CASSFRTSYNEQFF	-	14	TRBV7-8	TRBD2	TRBJ2-1
TGTGCCAGCTCACACTGGACAGGGGTCGACGAGCAGTACTTC	CASSHWTGVDEQYF	-	14	TRBV18	TRBD1	TRBJ2-7
TGTGCCAGCAGTTTCGGGGGTTCCTACAATGAGCAGTTCTTC	CASSFGGSYNEQFF	-	14	TRBV28	-	TRBJ2-1
TGTGCCAGCCGCCCCGGGGGAAGCTCCTACGAGCAGTACTTC	CASRPGGSSYEQYF	-	14	TRBV7-9	-	TRBJ2-7
TGTGCCAGCAGCTCAACCCCCGCAGATAATCAGCCCCAGCATTTT	CASSSTPADNQPQHF	-	15	TRBV7-2	-	TRBJ1-5
TGTGCCAGCAGCGAGACACAGCCTTATAATTCACCCCTCCACTTT	CASSETQPYNSPLHF	few	15	TRBV5-4	-	TRBJ1-6
TGTGCCTGGAGTGGCGGATACACTGAAGCTTTCTTT	CAWSGGYTEAFF	-	12	TRBV30	-	TRBJ1-1
TGTGCCTGGAGTGTGACACTAGCGGGAGGGTTAGATACGCAGTATTTT	CAWSVTLAGGLDTQYF	-	16	TRBV30	TRBD2	TRBJ2-3
TGTGCCAGCCAAACCATACTAAAAACGACGGCGGAGTATGGCTACACCTTC	CASQTILKTTAEYGYTF	once	17	TRBV28	-	TRBJ1-2
TGCAGCGCCCGGTTTAATGAAAAACTGTTTTTT	CSARFNEKLFF	-	11	TRBV29-1	-	TRBJ1-4
TGCGCCAGCAGTGAGTCTAGGGGGCGACCCTACGAGCAGTACTTC	CASSESRGRPYEQYF	-	15	TRBV10-1	TRBD1	TRBJ2-7
TGCGCCAGCAGCCGGACACCCGACACCGGGGAGCTGTTTTTT	CASSRTPDTGELFF	few	14	TRBV4-1	-	TRBJ2-2
TGTGCCAGCAGCCCCGGACAGGGGGGGATTGAAAAACTGTTTTTT	CASSPGQGGIEKLFF	once	15	TRBV9	TRBD1	TRBJ1-4
TGCGCCAGCAGCTTACGGACAGGGGGGTACGAGCAGTACTTC	CASSLRTGGYEQYF	-	14	TRBV5-1	TRBD1	TRBJ2-7
TGTGCCAGCAGCTTAGTTGGCTCCTCCTACGAGCAGTACTTC	CASSLVGSSYEQYF	-	14	TRBV7-9	-	TRBJ2-7
TGTGCCACCAGCCTACGGACTACCTACGAGCAGTACTTC	CATSLRTTYEQYF	-	13	TRBV15	-	TRBJ2-7
TGTGCCAGTAGTGAACAGGGCCGTCAGCCCCAGCATTTT	CASSEQGRQPQHF	few	13	TRBV19	-	TRBJ1-5
TGTGCCATCAGTGAGGTGACAGGGGTTTCCTACGAGCAGTACTTC	CAISEVTGVSYEQYF	-	15	TRBV10-3	TRBD1	TRBJ2-7
TGCGCCAGCAGCCAACAGGCGAGAAGCTCCTACAATGAGCAGTTCTTC	CASSQQARSSYNEQFF	few	16	TRBV5-1	-	TRBJ2-1
TGTGCCTGGAGTACTGGCACAGATACGCAGTATTTT	CAWSTGTDTQYF	-	12	TRBV30	-	TRBJ2-3
TGTGCCTGCCCGTCCAGGGGACTAGCGGACACCGGGGAGCTGTTTTTT	CACPSRGLADTGELFF	once	16	TRBV30	TRBD2	TRBJ2-2
TGTGCCAGCAGCACTCCTGGTGGGGCCAACGTCCTGACTTTC	CASSTPGGANVLTF	-	14	TRBV27	-	TRBJ2-6
TGCAGCGGTGGCGGGCACAGGGATGAGCAGTTCTTC	CSGGGHRDEQFF	-	12	TRBV29-1	-	TRBJ2-1
TGTGCCAGCAGTTACGGTAGCGGGGGCACAGATACGCAGTATTTT	CASSYGSGGTDTQYF	-	15	TRBV6-6	TRBD2	TRBJ2-3
TGTGCCAGCAGCGGTCGGTCCGGGGAGCTGTTTTTT	CASSGRSGELFF	-	12	TRBV9	-	TRBJ2-2
TGTGCCAGCAGTTACTCGACGCGGGGGACCTACGAGCAGTACTTC	CASSYSTRGTYEQYF	-	15	TRBV6-5	TRBD2	TRBJ2-7
TGTGCCAGCTTCCCGACCGCAGGTCTTGAAGCTTTCTTT	CASFPTAGLEAFF	-	13	TRBV5-5	-	TRBJ1-1
TGTGCCAGCAGCCCAAAGGGACAGGAGAACACTGAAGCTTTCTTT	CASSPKGQENTEAFF	-	15	TRBV7-9	TRBD1	TRBJ1-1
TGTGCCAGCAGTTACTCGTACAGCATGAACACTGAAGCTTTCTTT	CASSYSYSMNTEAFF	-	15	TRBV6-5	-	TRBJ1-1